Listed below are T cell receptor beta chains from one sample, sequenced in a study of human T cells and chemical hapten exposure. One entry per CDR3 protein results from TCRdb running MiXCR on the 5' RACE reads. The sample includes around 100,000 distinct CDR3 sequences, around a fifth of them seen just once. These receptors all stem from a human donor in good health. CDR3s include the opening cysteine and the closing phenylalanine or tryptophan. A D gene is named only where the DNA matches it firmly. Clone size appears in some rows only: once, few, many, or a class for an expanded clone.

j_gene: TRBJ1-1; d_gene: -; abundance: few; v_gene: TRBV12-3/TRBV12-4; CDR3nt: TGTGCCAGCAGTCTCGACAGGCCCAAGAACACTGAAGCTTTCTTT; CDR3aa: CASSLDRPKNTEAFF
j_gene: TRBJ1-1; d_gene: -; abundance: few; v_gene: TRBV29-1; CDR3nt: TGCAGCGTGCCCGGGACATACCCACGAGGGGCTTTCTTT; CDR3aa: CSVPGTYPRGAFF
j_gene: TRBJ1-4; d_gene: -; abundance: -; v_gene: TRBV7-2; CDR3nt: TGTGCCAGCAGCCCGCCCTGGCCAAGCCCAGAAAAACTGTTTTTT; CDR3aa: CASSPPWPSPEKLFF
j_gene: TRBJ2-1; d_gene: -; abundance: -; v_gene: TRBV5-6; CDR3nt: TGTGCCAGCAGCTTTGAGGGGACCCTACTGTACAATGAGCAGTTCTTC; CDR3aa: CASSFEGTLLYNEQFF
j_gene: TRBJ2-7; d_gene: -; abundance: -; v_gene: TRBV27; CDR3nt: TGTGCCAGCAGTTTCCCCCTCTACGAGCAGTACTTC; CDR3aa: CASSFPLYEQYF
j_gene: TRBJ2-7; d_gene: -; abundance: few; v_gene: TRBV4-1; CDR3nt: TGCGCCAGCAGCCATGTGGAGGCGGGGGCCAAGGAGCAGTACTTC; CDR3aa: CASSHVEAGAKEQYF
j_gene: TRBJ2-4; d_gene: -; abundance: -; v_gene: TRBV12-3/TRBV12-4; CDR3nt: TGTGCCAGCAGTGTAGGGGTAGCCAAAAACATTCAGTACTTC; CDR3aa: CASSVGVAKNIQYF
j_gene: TRBJ1-1; d_gene: -; abundance: -; v_gene: TRBV2; CDR3nt: TGTGCCAGCAGTGAAGCGCAGCCCCGGGGCCTTGAAGCTTTCTTT; CDR3aa: CASSEAQPRGLEAFF
j_gene: TRBJ2-3; d_gene: TRBD1; abundance: -; v_gene: TRBV12-3/TRBV12-4; CDR3nt: TGTGCCAGCAGTCTCCGGGACAGGGGGCTGGGTGGGGCAGATACGCAGTATTTT; CDR3aa: CASSLRDRGLGGADTQYF
j_gene: TRBJ2-7; d_gene: -; abundance: few; v_gene: TRBV9; CDR3nt: TGTGCCAGCAGCGTAGATGGGTACGAGCAGTACTTC; CDR3aa: CASSVDGYEQYF
j_gene: TRBJ1-2; d_gene: -; abundance: few; v_gene: TRBV7-2; CDR3nt: TGTGCCAGCAGCCTCCCTTGGGGGGCAGATGGCTACACCTTC; CDR3aa: CASSLPWGADGYTF
j_gene: TRBJ1-2; d_gene: -; abundance: -; v_gene: TRBV6-5; CDR3nt: TGTGCCAGCAGTTACTCGAACAGAGCTAACTATGGCTACACCTTC; CDR3aa: CASSYSNRANYGYTF
j_gene: TRBJ2-7; d_gene: TRBD2; abundance: few; v_gene: TRBV20-1; CDR3nt: TGCAGTGCTAGAGATCGCGCGGGACTAGGTATCTACGAGCAGTACTTC; CDR3aa: CSARDRAGLGIYEQYF
j_gene: TRBJ1-5; d_gene: TRBD1; abundance: many; v_gene: TRBV3-1; CDR3nt: TGTGCCAGCAGCCAAGGACAGGGGGGTCAGCCCCAGCATTTT; CDR3aa: CASSQGQGGQPQHF
j_gene: TRBJ2-2; d_gene: -; abundance: once; v_gene: TRBV20-1; CDR3nt: TGCAGTGGCCAGCGGGTGAACACCGGGGAGCTGTTTTTT; CDR3aa: CSGQRVNTGELFF
j_gene: TRBJ1-5; d_gene: -; abundance: -; v_gene: TRBV21-1; CDR3nt: TGTGCCGAGGGCGAACAGCCCCAGCATTTT; CDR3aa: CAEGEQPQHF
j_gene: TRBJ1-5; d_gene: -; abundance: few; v_gene: TRBV20-1; CDR3nt: TGCAGTGCTAGAGTCCCCTCAGTTAGCAATCAGCCCCAGCATTTT; CDR3aa: CSARVPSVSNQPQHF
j_gene: TRBJ2-5; d_gene: -; abundance: -; v_gene: TRBV28; CDR3nt: TGTGCCAGCAGTTTGGGACTTCGAGAGACCCAGTACTTC; CDR3aa: CASSLGLRETQYF
j_gene: TRBJ2-3; d_gene: -; abundance: few; v_gene: TRBV24-1; CDR3nt: TGTGCCACCAGTGATCCCCGTTCTCTAGGTCGCACAGATACGCAGTATTTT; CDR3aa: CATSDPRSLGRTDTQYF
j_gene: TRBJ2-3; d_gene: -; abundance: few; v_gene: TRBV4-1; CDR3nt: TGCGCCAGCAGCCAAGAAAGAGGTGATACGCAGTATTTT; CDR3aa: CASSQERGDTQYF
j_gene: TRBJ1-2; d_gene: -; abundance: -; v_gene: TRBV29-1; CDR3nt: TGCAGCGTTGCTGAGGTTAACTATGGCTACACCTTC; CDR3aa: CSVAEVNYGYTF
j_gene: TRBJ1-1; d_gene: TRBD1; abundance: -; v_gene: TRBV20-1; CDR3nt: TGCAGTGCTAGAGATCCGAGAACAGGGGTTACTGAAGCTTTCTTT; CDR3aa: CSARDPRTGVTEAFF
j_gene: TRBJ2-2; d_gene: -; abundance: once; v_gene: TRBV12-3/TRBV12-4; CDR3nt: TGTGCCAGCAGCTCTCAGGGTACCGGGGAGCTGTTTTTT; CDR3aa: CASSSQGTGELFF
j_gene: TRBJ2-2; d_gene: -; abundance: few; v_gene: TRBV13; CDR3nt: TGTGCCAGCAGCTTAGCTTCGGGGCTAAGTACCGGGGAGCTGTTTTTT; CDR3aa: CASSLASGLSTGELFF
j_gene: TRBJ1-6; d_gene: -; abundance: -; v_gene: TRBV28; CDR3nt: TGTGCCAGCAGTTCCCCCGGGAGGCGGGATAATTCACCCCTCCACTTT; CDR3aa: CASSSPGRRDNSPLHF
j_gene: TRBJ2-3; d_gene: -; abundance: -; v_gene: TRBV12-3/TRBV12-4; CDR3nt: TGTGCCAGCAGTTTGGGGCATCAAGATACGCAGTATTTT; CDR3aa: CASSLGHQDTQYF
j_gene: TRBJ1-5; d_gene: -; abundance: -; v_gene: TRBV7-2; CDR3nt: TGTGCCAGCAGCCCGGACAAGCATCAGCCCCAGCATTTT; CDR3aa: CASSPDKHQPQHF
j_gene: TRBJ2-1; d_gene: -; abundance: -; v_gene: TRBV20-1; CDR3nt: TGCAGTGCTAGAGGTGCGAAGGAAGGGCGCGTGGAACAGTTCTTC; CDR3aa: CSARGAKEGRVEQFF
j_gene: TRBJ2-1; d_gene: -; abundance: -; v_gene: TRBV9; CDR3nt: TGTGCCAGCAGCGTAACCGGGAGATACAATGAGCAGTTCTTC; CDR3aa: CASSVTGRYNEQFF
j_gene: TRBJ2-1; d_gene: TRBD1; abundance: -; v_gene: TRBV27; CDR3nt: TGTGCCAGCAGTTTAACAGGGGGCCCCATCGATGAGCAGTTCTTC; CDR3aa: CASSLTGGPIDEQFF
j_gene: TRBJ1-1; d_gene: TRBD1; abundance: many; v_gene: TRBV2; CDR3nt: TGTGCCAGCAGGAGGGGGACAGATAACACTGAAGCTTTCTTT; CDR3aa: CASRRGTDNTEAFF
j_gene: TRBJ2-4; d_gene: -; abundance: -; v_gene: TRBV25-1; CDR3nt: TGTGCCAGCAGTGAATCGCGGGTCAGGAACATTCAGTACTTC; CDR3aa: CASSESRVRNIQYF
j_gene: TRBJ2-7; d_gene: -; abundance: -; v_gene: TRBV28; CDR3nt: TGTGCCAGCAGTTTGGGGAACTACTACGAGCAGTACTTC; CDR3aa: CASSLGNYYEQYF
j_gene: TRBJ1-2; d_gene: -; abundance: -; v_gene: TRBV28; CDR3nt: TGTGCCACCTTATTACATCGGTATGGCTACACCTTC; CDR3aa: CATLLHRYGYTF
j_gene: TRBJ1-2; d_gene: -; abundance: few; v_gene: TRBV2; CDR3nt: TGTGCCAGCAGTAATAGCCAGCTCCCTAACTATGGCTACACCTTC; CDR3aa: CASSNSQLPNYGYTF